This TCR beta chain was sequenced for a study of blood T cell repertoires in COVID-19. During active infection, Seattle patients enrolled and were then monitored through disease. Looked up from germline, CDR1 is MNHEY and CDR2 is SVGAGI. The CDR3 has 14 amino acids. Produced via immunoSEQ multiplex PCR; TCRdb's table is partial and in-frame only. The sample lists some 240,000 clones; roughly 80% were seen once. This sequence joins TRBV6-5 and TRBJ1-5, with D unresolved. Material for sequencing was peripheral blood. The sequence derives from a woman of 80 years or more with COVID-19, enrolled during active disease. The CDR3 sequence is CASRGKSSNQPQHF. The CDR3 DNA is TGTGCTTCGAGAGGGAAATCCAGCAATCAGCCCCAGCATTTT.